The entry that follows covers one TCR beta chain sequence. The entry originates in a study of blood T cell repertoires in COVID-19. In the study overall: COVID-19 samples, acute and convalescent, were from the United States, Italy and Spain. T cells, B-cell-depleted T cells, or PBMCs provided the cDNA or gDNA that served as material.

Original data processing: The authors estimated nucleated cell counts from reference gene primer amplification. Clones were read by immunoSEQ multiplex PCR, and TCRdb kept only the in-frame ones, dropping some. From that table come the V and J calls and clone size; the DNA was used to work out D and trimming. This sample has over 400,000 clones; 86% occur once, and the top ten carry about 1.5%. Germline loops: CDR1 SGHNT, CDR2 YYREEE (reference sequence). The CDR3 runs to 15 residues. V was pared by 4 bases and J by 2 bases, with 15 bases between. Sequences were obtained from peripheral blood. The origin of this receptor is a woman aged 25-40 years with active or convalescent COVID-19. The chain carries TRBV5-4 and TRBJ1-1, with a weak D call TRBD1 (5 bases). The CDR3 sequence: CASSVLWGLNTEAFF. In nucleotides, the CDR3 is TGTGCCAGCAGCGTCCTTTGGGGCTTAAACACTGAAGCTTTCTTT. The variable domain in full, completed from reference TRBV5-4 and TRBJ1-1, reads ETGVTQSPTHLIKTRGQQVTLRCSSQSGHNTVSWYQQALGQGPQFIFQYYREEENGRGNFPPRFSGLQFPNYSSELNVNALELDDSALYLCASSVLWGLNTEAFFGQGTRLTVV.